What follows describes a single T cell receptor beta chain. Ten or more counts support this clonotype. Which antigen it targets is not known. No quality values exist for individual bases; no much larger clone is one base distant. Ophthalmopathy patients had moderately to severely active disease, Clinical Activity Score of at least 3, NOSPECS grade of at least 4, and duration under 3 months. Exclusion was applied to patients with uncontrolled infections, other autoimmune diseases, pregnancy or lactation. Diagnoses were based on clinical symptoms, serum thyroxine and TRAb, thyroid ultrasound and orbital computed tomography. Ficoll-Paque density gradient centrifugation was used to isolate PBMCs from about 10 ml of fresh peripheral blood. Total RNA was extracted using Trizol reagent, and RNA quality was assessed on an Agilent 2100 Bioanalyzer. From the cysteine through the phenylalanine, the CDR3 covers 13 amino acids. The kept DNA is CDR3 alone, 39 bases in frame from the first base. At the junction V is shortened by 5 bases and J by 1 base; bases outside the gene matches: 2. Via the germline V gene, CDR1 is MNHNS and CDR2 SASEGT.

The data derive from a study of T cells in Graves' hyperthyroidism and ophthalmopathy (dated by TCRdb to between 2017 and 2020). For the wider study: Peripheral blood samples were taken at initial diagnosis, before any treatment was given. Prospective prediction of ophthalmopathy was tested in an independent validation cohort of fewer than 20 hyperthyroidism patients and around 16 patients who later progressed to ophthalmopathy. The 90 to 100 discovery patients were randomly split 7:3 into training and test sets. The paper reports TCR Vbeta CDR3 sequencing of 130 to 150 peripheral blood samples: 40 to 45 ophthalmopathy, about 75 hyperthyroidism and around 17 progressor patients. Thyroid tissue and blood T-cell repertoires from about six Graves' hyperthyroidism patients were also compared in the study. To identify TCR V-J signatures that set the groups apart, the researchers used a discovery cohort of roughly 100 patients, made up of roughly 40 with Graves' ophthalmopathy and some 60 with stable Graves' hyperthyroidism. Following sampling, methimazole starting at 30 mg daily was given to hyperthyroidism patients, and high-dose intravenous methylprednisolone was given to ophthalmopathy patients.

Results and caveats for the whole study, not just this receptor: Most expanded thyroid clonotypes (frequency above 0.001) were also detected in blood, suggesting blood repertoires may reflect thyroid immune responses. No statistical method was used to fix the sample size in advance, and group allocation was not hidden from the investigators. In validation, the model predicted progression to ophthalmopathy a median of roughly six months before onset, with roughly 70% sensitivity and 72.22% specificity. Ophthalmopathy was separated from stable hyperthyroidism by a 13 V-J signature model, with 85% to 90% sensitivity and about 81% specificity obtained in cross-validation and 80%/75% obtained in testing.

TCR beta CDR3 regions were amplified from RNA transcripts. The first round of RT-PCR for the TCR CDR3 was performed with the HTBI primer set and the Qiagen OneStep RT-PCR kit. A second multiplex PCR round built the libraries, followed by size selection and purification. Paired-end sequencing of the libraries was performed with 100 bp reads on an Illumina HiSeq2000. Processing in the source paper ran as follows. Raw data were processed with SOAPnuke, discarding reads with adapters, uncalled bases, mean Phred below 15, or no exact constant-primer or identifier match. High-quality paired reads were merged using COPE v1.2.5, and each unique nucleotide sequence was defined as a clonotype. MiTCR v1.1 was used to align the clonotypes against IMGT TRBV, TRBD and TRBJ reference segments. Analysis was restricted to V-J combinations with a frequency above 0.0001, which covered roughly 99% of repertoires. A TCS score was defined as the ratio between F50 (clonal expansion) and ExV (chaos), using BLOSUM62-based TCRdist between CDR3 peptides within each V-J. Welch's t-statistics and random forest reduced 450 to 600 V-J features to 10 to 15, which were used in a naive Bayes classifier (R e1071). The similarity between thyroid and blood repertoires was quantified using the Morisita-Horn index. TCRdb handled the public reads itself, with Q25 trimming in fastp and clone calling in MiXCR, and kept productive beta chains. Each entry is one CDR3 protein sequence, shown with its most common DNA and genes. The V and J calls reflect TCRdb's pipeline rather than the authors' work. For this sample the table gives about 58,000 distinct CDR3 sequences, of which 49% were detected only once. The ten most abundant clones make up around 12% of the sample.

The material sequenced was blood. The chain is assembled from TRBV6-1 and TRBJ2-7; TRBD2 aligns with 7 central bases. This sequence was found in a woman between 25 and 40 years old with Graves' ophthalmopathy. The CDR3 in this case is CASSLAASYEQYF. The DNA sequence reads TGTGCCAGCAGTCTAGCGGCATCCTACGAGCAGTACTTC.